This T cell receptor (beta chain) is drawn from a study of human T cells and chemical hapten exposure. About the research overall: Patients, predominantly female, presented with alopecia areata, totalis or universalis. Study results and caveats: Relative to controls, expanded TCRs formed significantly more large CDR3 similarity clusters. Among TCRs, those above 1 in 1000 frequency were unaffected by DPC sensitization.

This clonotype was recorded at least ten times. Its antigen is still unknown. TCRdb reprocessed the RACE reads with MiXCR, giving one entry per CDR3 protein. Of about 110,000 distinct CDR3 sequences listed, 12% were seen once; the top ten hold more than 1.5%. Sample time point: pre-sensitization, week 0. Noted treatment: therapeutic diphenylcyclopropenone sensitization with weekly scalp DPC. Blood sampling preceded each patch test application. The TCR was taken from a woman aged 45 to 65 with alopecia areata. Some clones in this sample may be carry-over from other donors' samples. The sequencing here drew on whole blood, taken in connection with sensitization to the hapten diphenylcyclopropenone (DPC).

CDR3 loop: CASSLGLMNTEAFF. The CDR3 bases are TGTGCCAGCAGTCTCGGACTCATGAACACTGAAGCTTTCTTT. The genes are TRBV7-9 and TRBJ1-1; the D is unclear. The CDR3 covers 14 residues. Trimming stripped 6 bases from V and 0 bases from J, with 11 bases between. Germline values: CDR1 SEHNR, CDR2 FQNEAQ (reference sequence).